Presented here are 5 T cell receptor beta chains from one specimen sequenced in a study of T cell changes during pregnancy in multiple sclerosis. Clones were sequenced by immunoSEQ multiplex PCR, and TCRdb holds only the in-frame ones, with some missing. The data hold fewer than 80,000 clones, with more than 80% observed a single time. This specimen consisted of peripheral blood, obtained in the first trimester of pregnancy. The receptors were gathered from a female donor in good health, enrolled as a control in a pregnancy study.

The V gene is TRBV6-5, the J gene TRBJ2-7, with D possibly matching TRBD1 (5 bases). V gave up 4 bases and J gave up 2 bases, with 9 bases separating them. Per germline, CDR1 MNHEY and CDR2 SVGAGI. CDR3 length equals 13 residues. CDR3 in amino acids: CASSFGHPYEQYF. CDR3 DNA sequence: TGTGCCAGCAGTTTCGGACACCCCTACGAGCAGTACTTC.

This sequence joins TRBV5-1 and TRBJ1-6; TRBD1 might be the D (5 bases). This CDR3 is built from 13 residues. Germline lookup yields CDR1 SGHRS and CDR2 YFSETQ. Trimming removed 7 bases from V and 7 bases from J, with 12 bases in between. CDR3 coding DNA: TGCGCCAGCCACAGGCACGACAATTCACCCCTCCACTTT. Its protein is CASHRHDNSPLHF.

This chain links TRBV13 with TRBJ2-6; 8 nucleotides align to TRBD1. Germline values: CDR1 PRHDT, CDR2 FYEKMQ (reference sequence). This CDR3 is 18 amino acids long. Trimming removed 5 bases from V and 4 bases from J; junction bases left unmatched: 13. The CDR3 DNA is TGTGCCAGCAGCCCGTTGACAGGGGACTCTGGAGGGGCCAACGTCCTGACTTTC. This encodes CASSPLTGDSGGANVLTF.

The genes are TRBV4-2 and TRBJ1-2; D is ambiguous. V was trimmed by 3 bases and J by 8 bases, leaving 16 bases between them. The V gene's germline CDR1 is LGHNA and CDR2 YNFKEQ. This CDR3 is built from 14 residues. As DNA, the CDR3 is TGTGCCAGCAGCCATCACCGGGATTTACCGGGCTACACCTTC. Translating gives CASSHHRDLPGYTF.

CDR3 in amino acids: CASSPLTGPPNYGYTF. In DNA, the CDR3 is TGTGCCAGCAGCCCGCTAACAGGACCGCCTAACTATGGCTACACCTTC. The chain has TRBV14 and TRBJ1-2; the D gene is possibly TRBD1 (5 bases). This CDR3 spans 16 amino acids. Per the germline V gene, CDR1 is SGHDN and CDR2 is FVKESK. Trimming took off 4 bases at V and 0 bases at J, with 15 bases between the two ends.